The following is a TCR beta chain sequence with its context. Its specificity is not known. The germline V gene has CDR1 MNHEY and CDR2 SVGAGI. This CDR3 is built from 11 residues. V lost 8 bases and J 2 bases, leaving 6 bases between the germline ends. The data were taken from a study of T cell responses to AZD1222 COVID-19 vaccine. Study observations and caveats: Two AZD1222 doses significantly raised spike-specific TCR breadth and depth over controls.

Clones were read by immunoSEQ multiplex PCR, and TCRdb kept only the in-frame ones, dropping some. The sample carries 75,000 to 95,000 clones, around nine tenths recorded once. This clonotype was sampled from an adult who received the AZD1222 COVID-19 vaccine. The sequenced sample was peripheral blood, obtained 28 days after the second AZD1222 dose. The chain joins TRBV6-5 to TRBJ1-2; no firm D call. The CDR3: CASVQNYGYTF. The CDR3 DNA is TGTGCCAGCGTTCAAAACTATGGCTACACCTTC.